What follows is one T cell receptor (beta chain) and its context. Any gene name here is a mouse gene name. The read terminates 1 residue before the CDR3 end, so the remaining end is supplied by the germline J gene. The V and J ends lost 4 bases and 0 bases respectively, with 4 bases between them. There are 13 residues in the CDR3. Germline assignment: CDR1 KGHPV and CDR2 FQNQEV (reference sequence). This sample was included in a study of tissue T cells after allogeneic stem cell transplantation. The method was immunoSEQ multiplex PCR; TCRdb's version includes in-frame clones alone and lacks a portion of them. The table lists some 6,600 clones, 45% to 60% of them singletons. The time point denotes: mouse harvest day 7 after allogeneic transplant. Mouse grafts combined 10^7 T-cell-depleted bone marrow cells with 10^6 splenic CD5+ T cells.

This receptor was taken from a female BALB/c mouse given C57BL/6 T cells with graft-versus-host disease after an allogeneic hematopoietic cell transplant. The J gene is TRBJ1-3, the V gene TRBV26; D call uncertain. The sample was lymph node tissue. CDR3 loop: CASSQHSGNTLYF. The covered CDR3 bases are TGTGCCAGCAGTCAACATTCTGGAAATACGCTCTAT. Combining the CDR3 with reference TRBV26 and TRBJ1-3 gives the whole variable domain NSKVIQTPRYLVKGQGQKAKMRCIPEKGHPVVFWYQQNKNNEFKFLINFQNQEVLQQIDMTEKRFSAECPSNSPCSLEIQSSEAGDSALYLCASSQHSGNTLYFGEGSRLIVV.